The subject of this entry is one TCR beta chain. Its antigen is unknown. One end of the junction does not line up with germline, which may come from a read error. This sample was taken from a study of blood T cells in healthy people across ages. A J-beta primer mix and a sample-barcoded 5' primer were used in a second PCR of roughly 7 to 12 cycles. TCRdb fed the 5' RACE reads into MiXCR, producing one record per CDR3 protein. The sample holds nearly 800,000 distinct CDR3 sequences; around a quarter are singletons and the top ten take roughly 3.5%. Researchers report isolating at least 6.5 million PBMCs per sample. Whole-study results and caveats: Both higher diversity and more naive CD4+ cells marked long-lived donors when set against aged donors.

The CDR3 has 13 amino acids. Germline lookup yields CDR1 MDHEN and CDR2 SYDVKM. A further study also used this sample, focusing on T cells of mothers and their children. That work contributes: Among related mother-child pairs, overlap was slightly higher than in unrelated pairs, though not significantly.

V usage is TRBV28 and J usage is TRBJ1-5, with D uncertain. The specimen sequenced was blood. The clonotype was recovered from a boy aged 5-17 years in good health. CDR3 protein: CASSLFPRQPQRF. Written as DNA, the CDR3 is TGTGCCAGCAGTTTATTCCCCCGGCAGCCCCAGCGTTTT.